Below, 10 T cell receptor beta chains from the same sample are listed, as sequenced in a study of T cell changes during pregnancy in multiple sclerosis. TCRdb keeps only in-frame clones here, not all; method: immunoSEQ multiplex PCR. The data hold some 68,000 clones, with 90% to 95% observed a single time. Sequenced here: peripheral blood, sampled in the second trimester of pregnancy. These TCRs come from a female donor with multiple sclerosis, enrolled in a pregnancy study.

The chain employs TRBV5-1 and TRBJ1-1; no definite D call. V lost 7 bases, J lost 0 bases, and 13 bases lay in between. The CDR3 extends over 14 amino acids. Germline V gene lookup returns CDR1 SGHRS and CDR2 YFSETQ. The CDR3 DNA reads TGCGCCAGCGGAGAACAAGTCATGAACACTGAAGCTTTCTTT. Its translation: CASGEQVMNTEAFF.

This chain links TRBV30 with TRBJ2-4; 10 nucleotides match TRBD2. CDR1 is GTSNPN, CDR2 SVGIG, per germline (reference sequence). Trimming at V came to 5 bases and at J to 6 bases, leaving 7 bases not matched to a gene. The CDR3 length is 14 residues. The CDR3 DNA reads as TGTGCCTGGGGAAGCGGGGGGGCCGTAAACATTCAGTACTTC. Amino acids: CAWGSGGAVNIQYF.

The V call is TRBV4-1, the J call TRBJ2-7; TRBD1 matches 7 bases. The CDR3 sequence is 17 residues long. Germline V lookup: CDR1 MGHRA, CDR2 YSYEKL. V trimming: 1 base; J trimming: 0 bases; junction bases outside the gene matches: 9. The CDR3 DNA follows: TGCGCCAGCAGCCAAGCGGGGAACAGGGGAAGCTCCTACGAGCAGTACTTC. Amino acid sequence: CASSQAGNRGSSYEQYF.

DNA for the CDR3: TGTGCCAGCAGTTACTCGAATTTCAGGGATCAGCCCCAGCATTTT. Residues: CASSYSNFRDQPQHF. The chain combines TRBV6-6 with TRBJ1-5; D perhaps matches TRBD1 (5 bases). The CDR3 covers 15 residues. Germline V gene data show CDR1 as MNHNY and CDR2 as SVGAGI (reference sequence). The V and J ends lost 0 bases and 5 bases respectively, with 11 bases between them.

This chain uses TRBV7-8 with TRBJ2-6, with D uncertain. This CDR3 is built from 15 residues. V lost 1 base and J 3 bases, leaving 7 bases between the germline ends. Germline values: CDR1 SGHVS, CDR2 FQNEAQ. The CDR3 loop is CASSLDQNGANVLTF. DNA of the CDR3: TGTGCCAGCAGCTTAGATCAAAATGGGGCCAACGTCCTGACTTTC. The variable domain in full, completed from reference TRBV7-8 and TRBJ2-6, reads GAGVSQSPRYKVAKRGQDVALRCDPISGHVSLFWYQQALGQGPEFLTYFQNEAQLDKSGLPSDRFFAERPEGSVSTLKIQRTQQEDSAVYLCASSLDQNGANVLTFGAGSRLTVL.

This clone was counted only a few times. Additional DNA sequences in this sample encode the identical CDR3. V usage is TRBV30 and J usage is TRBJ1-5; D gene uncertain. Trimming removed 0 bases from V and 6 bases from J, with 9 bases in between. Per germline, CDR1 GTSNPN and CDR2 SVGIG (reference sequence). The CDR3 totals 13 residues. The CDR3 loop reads CAWSVQGGQPQHF. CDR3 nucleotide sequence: TGTGCCTGGAGTGTACAAGGAGGTCAGCCCCAGCATTTT.

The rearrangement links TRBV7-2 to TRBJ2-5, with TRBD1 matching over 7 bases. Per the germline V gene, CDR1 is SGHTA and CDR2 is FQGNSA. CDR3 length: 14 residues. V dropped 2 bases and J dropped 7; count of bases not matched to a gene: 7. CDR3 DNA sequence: TGTGCCAGCAGCTTACCAGGGGGATTTGGGACCCAGTACTTC. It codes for CASSLPGGFGTQYF. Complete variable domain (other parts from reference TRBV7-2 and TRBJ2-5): GAGVSQSPSNKVTEKGKDVELRCDPISGHTALYWYRQSLGQGLEFLIYFQGNSAPDKSGLPSDRFSAERTGGSVSTLTIQRTQQEDSAVYLCASSLPGGFGTQYFGPGTRLLVL.

The CDR3 bases are TGTGCCAGCAGCGTATCAGGGGGCGGTCAGCCCCAGCATTTT. Its protein product is CASSVSGGGQPQHF. The rearrangement links TRBV9 to TRBJ1-5, with TRBD1 identical over 8 bases. V gave up 1 base and J gave up 6 bases; unmatched junction bases: 3. Germline assignment: CDR1 SGDLS and CDR2 YYNGEE. The CDR3 sequence is 14 residues long.

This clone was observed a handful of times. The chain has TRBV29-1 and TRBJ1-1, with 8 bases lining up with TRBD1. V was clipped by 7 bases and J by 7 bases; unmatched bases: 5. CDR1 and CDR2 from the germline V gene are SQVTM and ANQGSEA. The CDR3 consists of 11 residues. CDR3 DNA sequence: TGCAGCGACACACAGGGGGGTGAAGCTTTCTTT. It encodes CSDTQGGEAFF.

CDR3 DNA sequence: TGTGCCAGCAGCTTTCAGCGTGAACTATCCTACGAGCAGTACTTC. This sequence encodes CASSFQRELSYEQYF. V gene TRBV7-8 combines with J gene TRBJ2-7, with no clear D. This CDR3 is built from 15 residues. V gave up 3 bases and J gave up 1 base, with 13 bases separating them. Germline CDR1 is SGHVS and CDR2 is FQNEAQ.